Below are 20 T cell receptor beta chains sequenced from a single sample in a study of OX40 agonist ivuxolimab in advanced cancers. Libraries were prepared through the immunoSEQ multiplex PCR assay. In its TCRdb copy, this immuneACCESS table keeps in-frame sequences only and misses some clones. Where compared with another copy, unresolved V genes explain less than half of these, and the others have no known cause. The sample table shows around 70,000 clones, and about 84% are seen once. Roughly a tenth of the sample rests with the top ten. This sample comprised CD4+ or CD8+ T cells sorted from blood, obtained in a trial of the OX40 agonist ivuxolimab. Receptor source: an adult with an advanced solid tumor such as melanoma, head and neck, liver or kidney cancer.

This clone was recorded once. J is TRBJ1-1 and V is TRBV29-1; D not certain. The CDR3 length is 11 residues. Germline V gene lookup returns CDR1 SQVTM and CDR2 ANQGSEA. V lost 2 bases, J lost 4 bases, and 5 bases lay in between. DNA of the CDR3: TGCAGCGTTGAAACCAGCACTGAAGCTTTCTTT. This translates into CSVETSTEAFF.

This rearrangement joins TRBV5-8 to TRBJ2-1; D not certain. V was clipped by 1 base and J by 6 bases, with 8 bases between them. Germline V gene data show CDR1 as SGHTS and CDR2 as YDEGEE. CDR3 length: 13 residues. The DNA for the CDR3 is TGTGCCAGCAGCTTGTGGCAGCTCAATGAGCAGTTCTTC. Translating gives CASSLWQLNEQFF.

This sequence joins TRBV5-6 and TRBJ2-1; 13 bases match TRBD2. V lost 7 bases to trimming and J lost 10 bases; unmatched junction nucleotides: 11. This CDR3 contains 15 residues. Germline V CDR1 and CDR2: SGHDT, YYEEEE. This chain's CDR3 is CASRQLAGGPGEQFF. In DNA, the CDR3 is TGTGCCAGCCGACAACTAGCGGGAGGGCCTGGGGAGCAGTTCTTC.

A remark on this clone: At one of its ends the junction is not consistent with the germline gene, which may arise from a read error. The chain employs TRBV5-1 and TRBJ2-1; possibly TRBD1 for D (5 bases). The length of the CDR3 is 14 residues. Germline V gene sequence: CDR1 SGHRS, CDR2 YFSETQ. CDR3 in DNA: TGCGCCAGCAGCGAGTCTGCAGGGATAAATGAACAGTTCTTC. Its protein is CASSESAGINEQFF.

This chain connects TRBV18 to TRBJ1-4; D is unresolved. Trimming left V 1 base short and J 3 bases short, with 6 bases between. Looked up from germline, CDR1 is KGHSH and CDR2 is LQKENI. The CDR3 covers 14 residues. CDR3 amino acids: CASSPRQPNEKLFF. The CDR3 DNA reads TGTGCCAGCTCACCACGCCAGCCTAATGAAAAACTGTTTTTT.

This sequence joins TRBV19 and TRBJ1-4; possible D gene TRBD1, 6 bases. This CDR3 region has 14 residues. V lost 4 bases and J 8 bases, leaving 14 bases between the germline ends. The germline gives CDR1 LNHDA, CDR2 SQIVND (reference sequence). The DNA of the CDR3 is TGTGCCAGTAGTACTCCGGGACAACAGGAAAAACTGTTTTTT. Its translation: CASSTPGQQEKLFF.

This chain links TRBV2 with TRBJ2-1; 10 nucleotides line up with TRBD2. The CDR3 extends over 14 amino acids. After removal of 1 base from V and 7 bases from J, the junction contained 1 base not matched to a gene. Germline V gene sequence: CDR1 SNHLY, CDR2 FYNNEI. The CDR3 protein is CASSEDSGRNEQFF. The CDR3 DNA sequence: TGTGCCAGCAGTGAAGATAGCGGGAGGAATGAGCAGTTCTTC.

The J gene is TRBJ1-6, the V gene TRBV6-1; 9 nucleotides match TRBD1. This CDR3 comprises 17 residues. The germline CDR1 and CDR2 sequences are MNHNS and SASEGT. Trimming removed 3 bases from V and 4 bases from J; junction bases left unmatched: 7. CDR3 region: CASSDWGQGGYNSPLHF. CDR3 DNA: TGTGCCAGCAGTGACTGGGGACAGGGAGGATATAATTCACCCCTCCACTTT.

V is TRBV6-1 and J is TRBJ2-7; TRBD2 matches at 7 bases. The CDR3 totals 16 residues. Losses at the gene ends were 1 base for V and 3 bases for J; bases not matched to a gene: 9. Per germline, CDR1 MNHNS and CDR2 SASEGT. DNA for the CDR3: TGTGCCAGCAGTGAAGGTGTAGGGGAGGGGAACTACGAGCAGTACTTC. Translation gives CASSEGVGEGNYEQYF.

This clone was recorded a few times. The chain employs TRBV18 and TRBJ2-1; TRBD2 agrees at 8 bases. This CDR3 comprises 16 residues. V lost 0 bases to trimming and J lost 3 bases; unmatched junction nucleotides: 4. Germline assignment: CDR1 KGHSH and CDR2 LQKENI. CDR3 amino acids: CASSPPGGGIYNEQFF. Written as DNA, the CDR3 is TGTGCCAGCTCACCACCGGGCGGGGGGATCTACAATGAGCAGTTCTTC.

The chain joins TRBV30 to TRBJ1-2; D unclear. Per germline, CDR1 GTSNPN and CDR2 SVGIG (reference sequence). CDR3 length: 13 amino acids. The ends were cut back, 1 base at V and 7 bases at J, with 13 bases in the middle. CDR3 bases: TGTGCCTGGAGTGAGCGACCTGGCGGTGGCTACACCTTC. This sequence encodes CAWSERPGGGYTF.

The V gene is TRBV5-1, the J gene TRBJ2-5, with D perhaps given as TRBD1 or TRBD2 (5 bases each). This CDR3 comprises 14 residues. CDR1 is SGHRS, CDR2 YFSETQ, per germline. V was pared by 4 bases and J by 5 bases, with 15 bases between. The CDR3 region is CASSTRRGTETQYF. CDR3 DNA sequence: TGCGCCAGCAGCACGCGACGGGGCACGGAGACCCAGTACTTC.

The chain carries TRBV29-1 and TRBJ1-2, with D perhaps TRBD1 (6 bases). The length of the CDR3 is 15 residues. Germline CDR1 SQVTM, CDR2 ANQGSEA. Trimming removed 1 base from V and 4 bases from J, with 16 bases in between. The DNA of the CDR3 is TGCAGCGTTGAAGGGAGGGGGATGCTGGCCTATGGCTACACCTTC. Encoded protein: CSVEGRGMLAYGYTF.

The V call is TRBV5-1, the J call TRBJ2-1, with D possibly matching TRBD2 (6 bases). Trimming pared 1 base from V and 0 bases from J, leaving 14 bases between. The CDR3 covers 17 residues. Germline lookup yields CDR1 SGHRS and CDR2 YFSETQ. The DNA of the CDR3 is TGCGCCAGCAGCTTGAGTGGAGGGGCGAGCTCCTACAATGAGCAGTTCTTC. Translated, it gives CASSLSGGASSYNEQFF.

V is TRBV10-3 and J is TRBJ2-1; 8 nucleotides agree with TRBD2. Germline V gene data show CDR1 as ENHRY and CDR2 as SYGVKD. V shed 10 bases, J shed 4 bases, and the junction held 15 bases outside the gene matches. This CDR3 is built from 16 residues. CDR3 region: CATGLGEGRAYNEQFF. CDR3 DNA: TGTGCCACGGGACTAGGGGAGGGCCGCGCTTACAATGAGCAGTTCTTC.

The CDR3 DNA sequence: TGTGCCACCCAACGTATCGGGGATTGGGGAAACATTCAGTACTTC. Translating it yields CATQRIGDWGNIQYF. V usage is TRBV28 and J usage is TRBJ2-4, with D possibly matching TRBD2 (5 bases). This CDR3 is built from 15 residues. Trimming cost V 10 bases and J 6 bases, with 22 bases left between them. CDR1 is MDHEN and CDR2 is SYDVKM in the germline V gene.

The chain is built from TRBV7-2 and TRBJ2-3; D is undetermined. CDR1 is SGHTA and CDR2 is FQGNSA in the germline V gene. CDR3 length: 14 amino acids. The V and J ends lost 7 bases and 1 base respectively, with 12 bases between them. The CDR3 spells CASTVLRGTDTQYF. In DNA, the CDR3 is TGTGCCAGCACGGTGCTCCGGGGCACAGATACGCAGTATTTT.

This clone was observed a handful of times. V is TRBV7-9 and J is TRBJ1-6; D might be TRBD1 (5 bases). This CDR3 is built from 13 residues. Germline assignment: CDR1 SEHNR and CDR2 FQNEAQ (reference sequence). V lost 5 bases and J 6 bases, leaving 8 bases between the germline ends. CDR3 sequence reads: CASSRDGNSPLHF. Written as DNA, the CDR3 is TGTGCCAGCAGCCGGGACGGTAATTCACCCCTCCACTTT. The variable domain in full, with the rest retrieved from reference TRBV7-9 and TRBJ1-6, is DTGVSQNPRHKITKRGQNVTFRCDPISEHNRLYWYRQTLGQGPEFLTYFQNEAQLEKSRLLSDRFSAERPKGSFSTLEIQRTEQGDSAMYLCASSRDGNSPLHFGNGTRLTVT.

This chain uses TRBV7-6 with TRBJ2-7, with D perhaps TRBD1 (5 bases). V lost 2 bases to trimming and J lost 2 bases, with 16 bases between them. Germline V gene lookup returns CDR1 SGHVS and CDR2 FNYEAQ. The CDR3 is 16 amino acids. The CDR3 sequence is CASSLSFFGQTYEQYF. CDR3 nucleotide sequence: TGTGCCAGCAGCTTAAGCTTTTTTGGACAAACCTACGAGCAGTACTTC.

The chain combines TRBV27 with TRBJ2-5; possibly TRBD1 for D (8 bases). V was cut by 7 bases and J by 4 bases, with 16 bases left in between. This CDR3 comprises 14 residues. CDR1 and CDR2 from the germline V gene are MNHEY and SMNVEV (reference sequence). CDR3 sequence (DNA): TGTGCCAGCAAGGATACAGGGGGGGGAGAGACCCAGTACTTC. Encoded protein: CASKDTGGGETQYF.